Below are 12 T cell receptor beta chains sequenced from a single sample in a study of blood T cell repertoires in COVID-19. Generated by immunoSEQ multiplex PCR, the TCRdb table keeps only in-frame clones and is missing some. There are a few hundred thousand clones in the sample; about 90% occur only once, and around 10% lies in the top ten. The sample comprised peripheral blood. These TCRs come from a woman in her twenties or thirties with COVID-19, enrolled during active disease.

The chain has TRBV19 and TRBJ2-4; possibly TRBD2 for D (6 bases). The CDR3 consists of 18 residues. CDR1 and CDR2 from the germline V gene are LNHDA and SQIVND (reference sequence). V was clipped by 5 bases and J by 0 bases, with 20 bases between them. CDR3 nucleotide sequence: TGTGCCAGTAGTCAAGGGACTTTCCAGGGTCTAGCCAAAAACATTCAGTACTTC. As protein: CASSQGTFQGLAKNIQYF. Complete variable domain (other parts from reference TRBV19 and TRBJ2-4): DGGITQSPKYLFRKEGQNVTLSCEQNLNHDAMYWYRQDPGQGLRLIYYSQIVNDFQKGDIAEGYSVSREKKESFPLTVTSAQKNPTAFYLCASSQGTFQGLAKNIQYFGAGTRLSVL.

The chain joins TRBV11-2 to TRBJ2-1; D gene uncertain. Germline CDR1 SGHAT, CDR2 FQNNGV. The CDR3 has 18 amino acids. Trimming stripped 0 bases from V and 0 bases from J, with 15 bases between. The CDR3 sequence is CASSLDPYARPSYNEQFF. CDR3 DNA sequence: TGTGCCAGCAGCTTAGATCCCTACGCGAGGCCCTCCTACAATGAGCAGTTCTTC.

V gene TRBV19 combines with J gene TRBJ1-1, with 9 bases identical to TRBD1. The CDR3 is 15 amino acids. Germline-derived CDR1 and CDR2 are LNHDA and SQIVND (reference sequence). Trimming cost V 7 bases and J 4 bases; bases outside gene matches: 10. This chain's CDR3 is CASMQQGAGVTEAFF. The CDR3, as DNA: TGTGCCAGTATGCAACAGGGGGCGGGGGTCACTGAAGCTTTCTTT.

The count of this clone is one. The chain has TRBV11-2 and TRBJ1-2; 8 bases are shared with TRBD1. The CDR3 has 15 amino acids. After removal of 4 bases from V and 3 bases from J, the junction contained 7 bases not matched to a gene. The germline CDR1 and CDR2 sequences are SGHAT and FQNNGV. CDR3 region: CASSSMTGADYGYTF. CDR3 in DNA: TGTGCCAGCAGCTCGATGACAGGGGCGGACTATGGCTACACCTTC.

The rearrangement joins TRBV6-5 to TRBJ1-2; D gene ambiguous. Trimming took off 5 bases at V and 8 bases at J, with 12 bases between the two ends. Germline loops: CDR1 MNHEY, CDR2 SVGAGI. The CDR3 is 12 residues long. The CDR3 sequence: CASSPPGEGYTF. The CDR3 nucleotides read TGTGCCAGCAGTCCGCCGGGAGAAGGCTACACCTTC.

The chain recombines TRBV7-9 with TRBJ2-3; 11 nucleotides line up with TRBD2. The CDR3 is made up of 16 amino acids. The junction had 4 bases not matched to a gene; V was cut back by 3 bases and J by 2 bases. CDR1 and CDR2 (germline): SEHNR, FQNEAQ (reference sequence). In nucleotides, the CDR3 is TGTGCCAGCAGCTTCCTACTAGCGGGGGACACAGATACGCAGTATTTT. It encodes CASSFLLAGDTDTQYF.

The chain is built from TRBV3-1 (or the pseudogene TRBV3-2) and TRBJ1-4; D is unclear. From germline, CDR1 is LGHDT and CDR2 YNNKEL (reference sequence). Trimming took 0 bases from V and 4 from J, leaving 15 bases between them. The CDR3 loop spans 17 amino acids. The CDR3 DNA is TGTGCCAGCAGCCAAGATAGTTCCCGGGGTTATAATGAAAAACTGTTTTTT. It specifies CASSQDSSRGYNEKLFF.

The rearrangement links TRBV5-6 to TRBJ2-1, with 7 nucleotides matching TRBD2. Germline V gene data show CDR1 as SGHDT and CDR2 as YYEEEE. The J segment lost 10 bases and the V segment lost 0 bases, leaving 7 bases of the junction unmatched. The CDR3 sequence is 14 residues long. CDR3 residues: CASSLGLAVGEQFF. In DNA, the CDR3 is TGTGCCAGCAGCTTGGGTCTAGCGGTAGGGGAGCAGTTCTTC.

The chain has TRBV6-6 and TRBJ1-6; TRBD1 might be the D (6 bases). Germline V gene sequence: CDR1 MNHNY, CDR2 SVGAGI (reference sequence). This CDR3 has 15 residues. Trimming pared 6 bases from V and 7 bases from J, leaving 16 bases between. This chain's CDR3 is CASSPSDRKNSPLHF. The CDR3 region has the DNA TGTGCCAGCAGCCCCTCCGACAGGAAAAATTCACCCCTCCACTTT.

The CDR3 sequence is CASSRAQRGEQYF. CDR3 DNA: TGTGCCAGCAGCAGGGCCCAGCGCGGCGAGCAGTACTTC. This chain links TRBV6-5 with TRBJ2-7; possible D gene TRBD1, 5 bases. CDR1 and CDR2 (germline): MNHEY, SVGAGI. V lost 6 bases and J lost 6, with 15 bases in between. CDR3 length: 13 amino acids.

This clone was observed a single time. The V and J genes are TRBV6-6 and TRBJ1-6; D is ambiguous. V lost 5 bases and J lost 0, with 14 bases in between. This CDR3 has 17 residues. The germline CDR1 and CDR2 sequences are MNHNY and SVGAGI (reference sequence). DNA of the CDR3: TGTGCCAGCAGTCTTCAGTACGTCAGCTCCTATAATTCACCCCTCCACTTT. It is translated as CASSLQYVSSYNSPLHF.

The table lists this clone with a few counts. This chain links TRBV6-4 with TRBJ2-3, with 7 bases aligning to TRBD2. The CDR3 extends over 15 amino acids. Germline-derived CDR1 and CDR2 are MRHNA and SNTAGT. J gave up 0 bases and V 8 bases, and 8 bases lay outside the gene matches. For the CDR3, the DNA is TGTGCCAGCCAAACAATAGCGGGTAGCACAGATACGCAGTATTTT. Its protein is CASQTIAGSTDTQYF.